These T cell receptor beta chains were read from a single sample in a study of CD8 T cells in Susac syndrome. TCRdb reprocessed the immunoSEQ multiplex PCR reads via MiXCR and lists one record per CDR3 protein. The table includes about 300,000 distinct CDR3 sequences, roughly nine tenths detected once. The sample consisted of CD4+ T cells from PBMCs. These receptors were obtained from a human donor with multiple sclerosis. Both conserved end residues are part of each CDR3. D genes are given only for firm matches. Expanded clones are given a class, and other clones once, few, many or no size at all.

TGCAGCGTTGAAGAAAGACCAAACTTGAACACTGAAGCTTTCTTT	CSVEERPNLNTEAFF	NA	TRBV29-1	NA	TRBJ1-1
TGTGCCAGCAGTTTCGCACAGGGAATCACAGATACGCAGTATTTT	CASSFAQGITDTQYF	NA	TRBV12-3/TRBV12-4	NA	TRBJ2-3
TGTGCCAGCAGTTACGGGACTAGCGGGCGGCACTACGAGCAGTACTTC	CASSYGTSGRHYEQYF	NA	TRBV6-2/TRBV6-3	TRBD2	TRBJ2-7
TGTGCCTGGAGATTTACGGGGAACACTGAAGCTTTCTTT	CAWRFTGNTEAFF	NA	TRBV30	NA	TRBJ1-1
TGTGCCAGCAGCCCCGCGGGAGCGGTCACAGATACGCAGTATTTT	CASSPAGAVTDTQYF	NA	TRBV7-2	TRBD2	TRBJ2-3
TGTGCCAGCAGCCAAGATCGGGGGGGAGCTAGCACAGATACGCAGTATTTT	CASSQDRGGASTDTQYF	once	TRBV14	TRBD2	TRBJ2-3
TGTGCCAGCACCTCGACGGACAGGGGATCGTATGGCTACACCTTC	CASTSTDRGSYGYTF	NA	TRBV12-3/TRBV12-4	TRBD1	TRBJ1-2
TGTGCCAGCAGCTTAGATCTACAGAACGAAAAACTGTTTTTT	CASSLDLQNEKLFF	NA	TRBV11-2	NA	TRBJ1-4
TGCAGCGCCACAAATTCCCTCAACACTGAAGCTTTCTTT	CSATNSLNTEAFF	NA	TRBV29-1	NA	TRBJ1-1
TGTGCCAGCAGCCTGTCGCGTGCGTCAGGAAACACCATATATTTT	CASSLSRASGNTIYF	NA	TRBV7-9	NA	TRBJ1-3
TGTGCCAGCCAAATTTATCGGAACTATGGCTACACCTTC	CASQIYRNYGYTF	NA	TRBV6-1	NA	TRBJ1-2
TGTGCCAGCAGCCAAAATAGAAACAATGAGCAGTTCTTC	CASSQNRNNEQFF	once	TRBV3-1	NA	TRBJ2-1